Listed below are T cell receptor beta chains from one sample, sequenced in a study of stem cell transplantation in POMP-related autoinflammatory disease. Measured with immunoSEQ multiplex PCR; TCRdb has only the in-frame clones, and not every one. The data contain about 68,000 clones, roughly 91% of them singletons. Sequencing used CD4+ T cells from PBMCs, obtained after stem cell transplantation. These TCRs come from a human patient with POMP-related autoinflammation and immune dysregulation (PRAID). A subset of T cells may come from the graft donor. Both conserved end residues are part of each CDR3. Each record gives: clone size, V gene, D gene, J gene, CDR3 protein, CDR3 DNA. A D gene is named only where the DNA matches it firmly. A clone size is listed for some rows: how often the clone was seen (once, few, many), or a class if it is expanded.

.	TRBV7-8	.	TRBJ1-2	CASSDLRGRHYGYTF	TGTGCCAGCAGCGACCTCCGGGGCCGGCACTATGGCTACACCTTC
.	TRBV6-6	TRBD1	TRBJ2-4	CASSQNRGAKNIQYF	TGTGCCAGCAGTCAAAACAGGGGGGCCAAAAACATTCAGTACTTC
.	TRBV18	TRBD1	TRBJ1-1	CASSPAGGVENTEAFF	TGTGCCAGCTCACCGGCAGGGGGCGTGGAGAACACTGAAGCTTTCTTT
.	TRBV6-1	.	TRBJ1-5	CASSEVGGELGHF	TGTGCCAGCAGTGAAGTCGGAGGGGAGTTAGGGCATTTT
.	TRBV5-1	.	TRBJ2-5	CASRAGTLKETQYF	TGCGCCAGCAGGGCAGGGACACTAAAAGAGACCCAGTACTTC
.	TRBV4-1	TRBD1	TRBJ1-4	CASSQERDRIGGKKLFF	TGCGCCAGCAGCCAAGAGAGGGACAGGATCGGGGGAAAAAAACTGTTTTTT
.	TRBV29-1	.	TRBJ2-1	CSVVTGEQFF	TGCAGCGTTGTCACAGGAGAGCAGTTCTTC
.	TRBV30	.	TRBJ2-7	CAWGGISVHYEQYF	TGTGCCTGGGGTGGAATTTCGGTCCACTACGAGCAGTACTTC
.	TRBV24-1	TRBD1	TRBJ2-2	CATSDLDRANTGELFF	TGTGCCACCAGTGATTTGGACAGGGCGAACACCGGGGAGCTGTTTTTT
.	TRBV7-9	.	TRBJ2-2	CASIPGTPDGELFF	TGTGCCAGCATTCCCGGGACTCCGGACGGGGAGCTGTTTTTT
.	TRBV3-1/TRBV3-2	.	TRBJ1-1	CASSLGRGTLDSKRDEAFF	TGTGCCAGCAGCCTAGGTCGGGGGACTTTGGACAGCAAAAGAGATGAAGCTTTCTTT
.	TRBV18	.	TRBJ2-2	CASSPRGTGELFF	TGTGCCAGCTCACCGAGGGGGACCGGGGAGCTGTTTTTT
once	TRBV3-1/TRBV3-2	.	TRBJ1-1	CASSNKGRQNTEAFF	TGTGCCAGCAGCAACAAGGGACGGCAAAACACTGAAGCTTTCTTT
.	TRBV6-5	.	TRBJ1-2	CASRNRSNYGYTF	TGTGCCAGCAGGAACAGAAGCAACTATGGCTACACCTTC
.	TRBV15	.	TRBJ2-2	CATSMGGSGELFF	TGTGCCACCAGCATGGGGGGATCCGGGGAGCTGTTTTTT
.	TRBV18	.	TRBJ2-2	CASSLLQFSNTGELFF	TGTGCCAGCTCACTTTTACAGTTTTCGAACACCGGGGAGCTGTTTTTT
.	TRBV28	TRBD1	TRBJ1-2	CASRPTPGQGYLYGYTF	TGTGCCAGCAGGCCCACTCCTGGACAGGGCTACCTCTATGGCTACACCTTC
.	TRBV20-1	.	TRBJ2-5	CSASGGETQYF	TGCAGTGCTAGCGGGGGTGAGACCCAGTACTTC
.	TRBV5-1	.	TRBJ1-1	CASSLERARAEAFF	TGCGCCAGCAGCTTGGAGAGGGCTCGGGCTGAAGCTTTCTTT
.	TRBV2	TRBD1	TRBJ2-5	CASSLGPGQDQETQYF	TGTGCCAGCAGCTTAGGACCCGGACAGGACCAAGAGACCCAGTACTTC
.	TRBV5-1	.	TRBJ2-1	CASSWARGEQFF	TGCGCCAGCAGCTGGGCCAGGGGTGAGCAGTTCTTC
.	TRBV20-1	.	TRBJ2-4	CSASNRNIQYF	TGCAGTGCTAGTAACAGAAACATTCAGTACTTC
.	TRBV3-1/TRBV3-2	.	TRBJ2-5	CASSQDHTPGETQYF	TGTGCCAGCAGCCAAGATCACACCCCCGGGGAGACCCAGTACTTC
.	TRBV6-5	.	TRBJ1-4	CASSSRQARSEKLFF	TGTGCCAGCAGTAGCCGACAGGCGCGGAGTGAAAAACTGTTTTTT
.	TRBV2	TRBD1	TRBJ1-4	CATQTGGKKLFF	TGTGCCACCCAGACAGGGGGCAAAAAACTGTTTTTT
.	TRBV6-6	.	TRBJ2-7	CASTAGKYEQYF	TGTGCCAGCACGGCAGGGAAATACGAGCAGTACTTC
.	TRBV3-1/TRBV3-2	TRBD1	TRBJ1-2	CASSQGGTGNGYTF	TGTGCCAGCAGCCAAGGAGGGACAGGGAATGGCTACACCTTC
.	TRBV6-4	TRBD2	TRBJ2-3	CASSDGGADTQYF	TGTGCCAGCAGTGACGGGGGGGCAGATACGCAGTATTTT
.	TRBV3-1/TRBV3-2	.	TRBJ2-7	CASSQDRPGNREFRYEQYF	TGTGCCAGCAGCCAAGATCGGCCAGGGAATAGAGAGTTTCGCTACGAGCAGTACTTC
.	TRBV5-1	TRBD2	TRBJ2-5	CASSPFGAGGQETQYF	TGCGCCAGCAGCCCCTTCGGAGCGGGAGGGCAAGAGACCCAGTACTTC
.	TRBV18	.	TRBJ1-1	CASSLAGRNTEAFF	TGTGCCAGCTCACTCGCGGGAAGGAACACTGAAGCTTTCTTT
.	TRBV5-8	.	TRBJ2-7	CASSRGVPYEQYF	TGTGCCAGCAGCCGAGGGGTTCCCTACGAGCAGTACTTC
.	TRBV7-3	.	TRBJ1-1	CASSLSGVTEAFF	TGTGCCAGCAGCTTGTCAGGGGTTACTGAAGCTTTCTTT
.	TRBV4-1	TRBD1	TRBJ1-4	CASSFGTGQGSEKLFF	TGCGCCAGCAGCTTCGGAACGGGACAGGGGAGCGAAAAACTGTTTTTT
.	TRBV25-1	TRBD2	TRBJ2-2	CASARGGGRYTGELFF	TGTGCCAGCGCCCGAGGCGGGGGGAGGTACACCGGGGAGCTGTTTTTT